A selection of T cell receptor beta chains follows, all from one sample in a study of cytomegalovirus exposure and HLA in healthy donors. Produced via immunoSEQ multiplex PCR; TCRdb's table is partial and in-frame only. The sample has roughly 68,000 clones, 65% to 70% seen once; the top ten hold about a fifth. The sample comprised PBMCs. The receptors here all came from a man between 35 and 55 years old in good health and CMV-seropositive. The CDR3 runs from the conserved cysteine through the conserved F or W. Fields, in order: CDR3 protein, CDR3 DNA, V gene, D gene, J gene, clone size. A D gene is named only where the DNA matches it firmly. Expanded clones get a size class; other rows say once, few or many, or leave the size out.

CDR3: CASSTGQGGNTIYF
DNA: TGCGCCAGCAGCACAGGACAGGGCGGAAACACCATATATTTT
V: TRBV4-1
D: TRBD1
J: TRBJ1-3
size: few

CDR3: CASSIAGASYEQYF
DNA: TGTGCCAGTAGTATTGCAGGGGCCTCCTACGAGCAGTACTTC
V: TRBV19
D: -
J: TRBJ2-7
size: -

CDR3: CASSQALDSGGTEAFF
DNA: TGCGCCAGCAGCCAGGCCCTAGACAGCGGGGGCACTGAAGCTTTCTTT
V: TRBV4-3
D: -
J: TRBJ1-1
size: -

CDR3: CASRRTSGGTGELFF
DNA: TGTGCCAGCAGGCGGACTAGCGGGGGTACCGGGGAGCTGTTTTTT
V: TRBV2
D: TRBD2
J: TRBJ2-2
size: few

CDR3: CASSGQGPKATEAFF
DNA: TGTGCCAGCAGCGGTCAGGGGCCCAAGGCCACTGAAGCTTTCTTT
V: TRBV2
D: -
J: TRBJ1-1
size: few

CDR3: CAWNPLGGVLEQYF
DNA: TGTGCCTGGAACCCCCTTGGAGGGGTACTTGAGCAGTACTTC
V: TRBV30
D: -
J: TRBJ2-7
size: few

CDR3: CASSPTSGGAYEQYF
DNA: TGTGCCAGCAGCCCGACTAGCGGGGGAGCCTACGAGCAGTACTTC
V: TRBV13
D: TRBD2
J: TRBJ2-7
size: -

CDR3: CSVEASGVGTDTQYF
DNA: TGCAGCGTTGAAGCTAGCGGGGTTGGCACAGATACGCAGTATTTT
V: TRBV29-1
D: TRBD2
J: TRBJ2-3
size: -

CDR3: CASSQDSLAGTYEQYF
DNA: TGTGCCAGCAGCCAAGATTCCCTAGCGGGGACCTACGAGCAGTACTTC
V: TRBV14
D: TRBD2
J: TRBJ2-7
size: -

CDR3: CASSFSAGEGTQYF
DNA: TGTGCCAGCAGCTTCTCTGCCGGCGAGGGGACCCAGTACTTC
V: TRBV7-3
D: -
J: TRBJ2-5
size: -

CDR3: CASSDEPASGGDNEQFF
DNA: TGTGCCAGCAGTGACGAACCGGCTAGCGGGGGGGACAATGAGCAGTTCTTC
V: TRBV6-1
D: TRBD2
J: TRBJ2-1
size: -

CDR3: CASSLDPAADTQYF
DNA: TGTGCCAGCAGCTTAGACCCGGCGGCAGATACGCAGTATTTT
V: TRBV11-2
D: -
J: TRBJ2-3
size: -

CDR3: CATGQYTDTQYF
DNA: TGTGCCACCGGACAGTACACAGATACGCAGTATTTT
V: TRBV25-1
D: -
J: TRBJ2-3
size: -

CDR3: CASSPRGAEAFF
DNA: TGTGCCAGTAGTCCTCGGGGTGCTGAAGCTTTCTTT
V: TRBV19
D: -
J: TRBJ1-1
size: few

CDR3: CASSGTGGSQPQHF
DNA: TGTGCCAGCAGTGGGACAGGGGGCTCTCAGCCCCAGCATTTT
V: TRBV2
D: TRBD1
J: TRBJ1-5
size: few

CDR3: CAIRTSGATGELFF
DNA: TGTGCCATCAGGACTAGCGGGGCCACCGGGGAGCTGTTTTTT
V: TRBV10-3
D: TRBD2
J: TRBJ2-2
size: -

CDR3: CATSRGGSRGIYGYTF
DNA: TGTGCCACCAGCAGAGGGGGTTCGCGGGGGATCTATGGCTACACCTTC
V: TRBV15
D: -
J: TRBJ1-2
size: -

CDR3: CASSLVPRTNEKLFF
DNA: TGTGCCAGCAGCTTAGTGCCACGGACTAATGAAAAACTGTTTTTT
V: TRBV11-2
D: -
J: TRBJ1-4
size: -

CDR3: CASSQRQKAAYEQYF
DNA: TGTGCCAGTAGTCAGAGGCAGAAGGCGGCATACGAGCAGTACTTC
V: TRBV11-3
D: -
J: TRBJ2-7
size: -

CDR3: CASSLSHRGNSPLHF
DNA: TGTGCCAGCAGTTTATCTCACAGGGGAAATTCACCCCTCCACTTT
V: TRBV27
D: TRBD1
J: TRBJ1-6
size: -

CDR3: CASSVEGLYGYTF
DNA: TGTGCCAGCAGTGTAGAGGGACTCTATGGCTACACCTTC
V: TRBV2
D: -
J: TRBJ1-2
size: -

CDR3: CASSYSQLTDTQYF
DNA: TGCGCCAGCAGCTACTCCCAACTCACAGATACGCAGTATTTT
V: TRBV5-1
D: -
J: TRBJ2-3
size: -

CDR3: CASTGRASNEQYF
DNA: TGTGCCAGCACGGGCAGGGCCTCTAACGAGCAGTACTTC
V: TRBV6-1
D: -
J: TRBJ2-7
size: -

CDR3: CASSLEGTRGETQYF
DNA: TGTGCCAGCAGCTTAGAGGGGACTAGGGGGGAGACCCAGTACTTC
V: TRBV7-3
D: TRBD2
J: TRBJ2-5
size: few

CDR3: CATALAPRSQYF
DNA: TGTGCCACCGCACTAGCGCCCAGGTCCCAGTACTTC
V: TRBV2
D: TRBD2
J: TRBJ2-5
size: -

CDR3: CASSPSLGTEAFF
DNA: TGTGCCAGCTCACCATCACTTGGTACTGAAGCTTTCTTT
V: TRBV18
D: -
J: TRBJ1-1
size: -

CDR3: CSVAGLAGTNTDTQYF
DNA: TGCAGCGTTGCTGGACTAGCGGGGACGAACACAGATACGCAGTATTTT
V: TRBV29-1
D: TRBD2
J: TRBJ2-3
size: -

CDR3: CAWSVGGVEETQYF
DNA: TGTGCCTGGAGTGTAGGAGGGGTGGAGGAGACCCAGTACTTC
V: TRBV30
D: -
J: TRBJ2-5
size: few

CDR3: CASSLRGVNYGYTF
DNA: TGTGCCAGCAGCTTAAGAGGCGTGAACTATGGCTACACCTTC
V: TRBV5-6
D: -
J: TRBJ1-2
size: few